A selection of T cell receptor beta chains follows, all from one sample in a study of blood T cell repertoires in COVID-19. The protocol was immunoSEQ multiplex PCR, while the TCRdb copy is restricted to in-frame clones and leaves out a portion. The repertoire holds a few hundred thousand clones, roughly 87% seen once, with about 4.5% in the top ten. The source material was peripheral blood. The receptors come from a woman between 35 and 50 years old who had recovered from COVID-19. The CDR3 runs from the conserved cysteine through the conserved F or W. The order of the fields is J gene, clone size, D gene, V gene, CDR3 protein, CDR3 DNA. A D gene is named only where the DNA matches it firmly. Clone size, where shown, is once, few, many, or a class for clones that have expanded.

J gene: TRBJ2-7; clone size: -; D gene: -; V gene: TRBV19; CDR3 protein: CASSIQGVGTYEQYF; CDR3 DNA: TGTGCCAGTAGTATACAAGGGGTGGGGACCTACGAGCAGTACTTC
J gene: TRBJ2-4; clone size: -; D gene: -; V gene: TRBV27; CDR3 protein: CASSRDSLAKNIQYF; CDR3 DNA: TGTGCCAGCAGTCGGGATAGTCTAGCCAAAAACATTCAGTACTTC
J gene: TRBJ1-1; clone size: -; D gene: TRBD1; V gene: TRBV5-4; CDR3 protein: CASSSAEGARVTEAFF; CDR3 DNA: TGTGCCAGCAGCTCGGCCGAGGGGGCGCGGGTCACTGAAGCTTTCTTT
J gene: TRBJ2-2; clone size: -; D gene: -; V gene: TRBV13; CDR3 protein: CASSLVAGSGELFF; CDR3 DNA: TGTGCCAGCAGCTTAGTCGCAGGCTCGGGGGAGCTGTTTTTT
J gene: TRBJ1-2; clone size: -; D gene: -; V gene: TRBV5-4; CDR3 protein: CASSPRAGRQLGYTF; CDR3 DNA: TGTGCCAGCAGTCCAAGGGCAGGGCGTCAGCTCGGCTACACCTTC
J gene: TRBJ1-1; clone size: -; D gene: -; V gene: TRBV5-6; CDR3 protein: CASSFTGTFRDTEAFF; CDR3 DNA: TGTGCCAGCAGCTTCACCGGGACATTCCGCGACACTGAAGCTTTCTTT
J gene: TRBJ2-2; clone size: -; D gene: -; V gene: TRBV7-8; CDR3 protein: CASRLRGTGELFF; CDR3 DNA: TGTGCCAGCAGACTAAGGGGGACCGGGGAGCTGTTTTTT
J gene: TRBJ1-1; clone size: -; D gene: TRBD1; V gene: TRBV7-6; CDR3 protein: CASSEQGLGHTEAFF; CDR3 DNA: TGTGCCAGCAGCGAACAGGGGCTCGGGCACACTGAAGCTTTCTTT
J gene: TRBJ1-5; clone size: few; D gene: -; V gene: TRBV19; CDR3 protein: CATGRGPQHF; CDR3 DNA: TGTGCCACCGGCAGAGGGCCCCAGCATTTT
J gene: TRBJ2-1; clone size: -; D gene: TRBD2; V gene: TRBV19; CDR3 protein: CASHRTSGYNEQFF; CDR3 DNA: TGTGCCAGTCATAGGACTAGCGGATACAATGAGCAGTTCTTC
J gene: TRBJ2-7; clone size: -; D gene: -; V gene: TRBV2; CDR3 protein: CASRIRTLSEQYF; CDR3 DNA: TGTGCCAGCAGGATTCGGACTCTGAGCGAGCAGTACTTC
J gene: TRBJ2-5; clone size: -; D gene: TRBD2; V gene: TRBV6-2/TRBV6-3; CDR3 protein: CASSPVGGGDETQYF; CDR3 DNA: TGTGCCAGCAGTCCGGTGGGCGGGGGGGATGAGACCCAGTACTTC
J gene: TRBJ1-1; clone size: -; D gene: TRBD1; V gene: TRBV7-3; CDR3 protein: CASSSQGARGISSEAFF; CDR3 DNA: TGTGCCAGCAGCTCACAGGGGGCGCGGGGAATCAGCTCTGAAGCTTTCTTT
J gene: TRBJ1-3; clone size: -; D gene: -; V gene: TRBV5-8; CDR3 protein: CASSSRDTFSGNTIYF; CDR3 DNA: TGTGCCAGCAGCTCCCGGGACACGTTCTCTGGAAACACCATATATTTT
J gene: TRBJ2-3; clone size: -; D gene: -; V gene: TRBV19; CDR3 protein: CASKAAAGAFSIADTQYF; CDR3 DNA: TGTGCCAGTAAGGCGGCGGCGGGGGCTTTCTCCATCGCAGATACGCAGTATTTT
J gene: TRBJ2-6; clone size: -; D gene: -; V gene: TRBV11-3; CDR3 protein: CASSPGSGANVLTF; CDR3 DNA: TGTGCCAGCAGCCCAGGGTCTGGGGCCAACGTCCTGACTTTC
J gene: TRBJ1-4; clone size: -; D gene: -; V gene: TRBV19; CDR3 protein: CASSIDTIATNEKLFF; CDR3 DNA: TGTGCCAGTAGTATAGACACAATTGCAACTAATGAAAAACTGTTTTTT
J gene: TRBJ2-2; clone size: -; D gene: TRBD1; V gene: TRBV7-9; CDR3 protein: CASQLSRTGTGELFF; CDR3 DNA: TGTGCCAGCCAACTCAGCCGGACAGGGACCGGGGAGCTGTTTTTT
J gene: TRBJ1-1; clone size: -; D gene: TRBD1; V gene: TRBV11-3; CDR3 protein: CASSFLNRGQGEAFF; CDR3 DNA: TGTGCCAGCAGCTTCCTTAACAGGGGGCAAGGGGAAGCTTTCTTT
J gene: TRBJ2-2; clone size: -; D gene: -; V gene: TRBV5-4; CDR3 protein: CASSPPRVAGELFF; CDR3 DNA: TGTGCCAGCAGCCCACCTAGAGTGGCCGGGGAGCTGTTTTTT
J gene: TRBJ2-2; clone size: once; D gene: -; V gene: TRBV11-2; CDR3 protein: CASSPGLAQGELFF; CDR3 DNA: TGTGCCAGCAGCCCCGGGCTAGCTCAGGGGGAGCTGTTTTTT
J gene: TRBJ2-5; clone size: -; D gene: -; V gene: TRBV12-3/TRBV12-4; CDR3 protein: CASKIDNLGTQYF; CDR3 DNA: TGTGCCAGCAAAATCGACAATCTCGGGACCCAGTACTTC